The 23 T cell receptor beta chains reported below all come from one sample, sequenced in a study of blood T cells in healthy people across ages. The authors ran a second PCR of roughly 6 to 11 cycles using a sample-barcoded 5' primer and a J-beta primer mix. TCRdb reprocessed the 5' RACE reads via MiXCR and lists one record per CDR3 protein. The sample contains around 1.5 million distinct CDR3 sequences, around 36% of which appear only once. The specimen sequenced was blood. The receptors originated from a woman under 40 in good health.

Here the CDR3 DNA reads TGTGCCAGCAGTTTCGGCAGGGACCATGGCTACACCTTC. This encodes CASSFGRDHGYTF. This chain links TRBV12-3 or TRBV12-4 with TRBJ1-2; tentatively, D is TRBD1 (5 bases). The CDR3 contains 13 residues. V was cut by 3 bases and J by 6 bases, with 11 bases left in between.

The table lists this clonotype with a few counts. CDR3 loop: CASSEKGGDYGYTF. The CDR3 DNA sequence: TGTGCCAGCAGTGAGAAAGGGGGCGACTATGGCTACACCTTC. The chain employs TRBV2 and TRBJ1-2; the match to TRBD1 covers 7 bases. CDR3 length: 14 residues. Trimming at V came to 3 bases and at J to 3 bases, leaving 4 bases not matched to a gene. Germline values: CDR1 SNHLY, CDR2 FYNNEI.

The V call is TRBV3-1, the J call TRBJ2-7, with D tentatively TRBD1 (5 bases). The CDR3 runs to 16 residues. CDR1 and CDR2 (germline): LGHDT, YNNKEL (reference sequence). Between the trimmed V and J ends, which lost 1 base and 2 bases, there was a span of 15 bases. Written as DNA, the CDR3 is TGTGCCAGCAGCCAAGCCGGAGCTGGGGCGCCCTACGAGCAGTACTTC. This gives the protein CASSQAGAGAPYEQYF.

There are a few counts of this clonotype. The rearrangement links TRBV12-3 or TRBV12-4 to TRBJ2-1; 9 bases fit TRBD1. Trimming at V came to 1 base and at J to 7 bases, leaving 8 bases not matched to a gene. The CDR3 loop spans 16 amino acids. The CDR3 DNA sequence: TGTGCCAGCAGTTTAGGAGGGACAGGGTGGAAGAATGAGCAGTTCTTC. As protein: CASSLGGTGWKNEQFF.

The chain is built from TRBV20-1 and TRBJ1-5; D is unresolved. Looked up from germline, CDR1 is DFQATT and CDR2 is SNEGSKA (reference sequence). V was cut by 4 bases and J by 10 bases, with 8 bases left in between. This CDR3 has 10 amino acids. CDR3 sequence reads: CSAKAEPQHF. The CDR3 DNA reads as TGCAGTGCTAAAGCGGAACCCCAGCATTTT.

The V call is TRBV5-1, the J call TRBJ2-5; 9 nucleotides match TRBD1. Losses at the gene ends were 4 bases for V and 11 bases for J; bases not matched to a gene: 12. Germline assignment: CDR1 SGHRS and CDR2 YFSETQ. The CDR3 totals 14 residues. The CDR3 sequence is CASSPETGGFGQYF. The CDR3 nucleotides are TGCGCCAGCAGCCCCGAGACAGGGGGGTTCGGGCAGTACTTC.

This sequence joins TRBV20-1 and TRBJ2-3, with 8 positions matching TRBD2. Germline CDR1 DFQATT, CDR2 SNEGSKA (reference sequence). With V trimmed by 5 bases and J by 4 bases, 11 bases remained unmatched. The CDR3 length is 15 residues. The CDR3 is CSAPSGSGSADTQYF. The CDR3 region has the DNA TGCAGTGCTCCTTCAGGAAGCGGGAGTGCAGATACGCAGTATTTT.

This clonotype was observed a handful of times. The CDR3 region is CASSPLPGGYEQYF. CDR3 DNA sequence: TGTGCCAGCTCACCACTCCCGGGGGGGTACGAGCAGTACTTC. J is TRBJ2-7 and V is TRBV18, with 8 bases fitting TRBD2. Trimming at V came to 1 base and at J to 4 bases, leaving 3 bases not matched to a gene. The V gene's germline CDR1 is KGHSH and CDR2 LQKENI. The CDR3 is 14 residues long.

This chain connects TRBV2 to TRBJ2-1; maybe TRBD2 (7 bases). This CDR3 region has 13 residues. Germline CDR1 is SNHLY and CDR2 is FYNNEI. Trimming left V 6 bases short and J 9 bases short, with 15 bases between. For the CDR3, the DNA is TGTGCCAGCAGAGTCTACAGGGAGGGTGAGCAGTTCTTC. It yields the protein CASRVYREGEQFF. The whole variable domain, filled in from reference TRBV2 and TRBJ2-1, reads EPEVTQTPSHQVTQMGQEVILRCVPISNHLYFYWYRQILGQKVEFLVSFYNNEISEKSEIFDDQFSVERPDGSNFTLKIRSTKLEDSAMYFCASRVYREGEQFFGPGTRLTVL.

V usage is TRBV6-1 and J usage is TRBJ1-2, with a tentative D call TRBD1 (6 bases). V lost 2 bases to trimming and J lost 8 bases, with 21 bases between them. The germline CDR1 and CDR2 sequences are MNHNS and SASEGT. The CDR3 totals 16 residues. In DNA form, the CDR3 reads TGTGCCAGCAGTGAACGCAACGGTCTGGGGGCGGGGGGCTACACCTTC. Translated, it gives CASSERNGLGAGGYTF.

This clonotype has only a few counts. The chain recombines TRBV4-1 with TRBJ2-1, with 11 bases matching TRBD2. CDR3 size: 17 residues. Germline CDR1 is MGHRA and CDR2 is YSYEKL. V shed 0 bases and J 3 bases; nucleotides not matched to a gene: 4. The CDR3 loop is CASSQEGTSGVYNEQFF. The CDR3, as DNA: TGCGCCAGCAGCCAAGAGGGGACTAGCGGAGTCTACAATGAGCAGTTCTTC.

The chain joins TRBV5-1 to TRBJ1-5, with no clear D. Between the trimmed V and J ends, which lost 4 bases and 1 base, there was a span of 15 bases. This CDR3 contains 16 residues. From germline, CDR1 is SGHRS and CDR2 YFSETQ. The CDR3 DNA sequence: TGCGCCAGCAGCCCGACCCTCCTGAGGAGCAATCAGCCCCAGCATTTT. Translating gives CASSPTLLRSNQPQHF.

As concerns this clonotype: At one end, the junction sequence differs from germline, possibly due to a read error. This rearrangement joins TRBV2 to TRBJ2-7; no clear D gene. This CDR3 contains 12 residues. Looked up from germline, CDR1 is SNHLY and CDR2 is FYNNEI. CDR3 nucleotide sequence: TGTGCCGGCAGAAGGGCATCCCGCGAGCAGTACTTC. Translated: CAGRRASREQYF.

This rearrangement joins TRBV3-1 to TRBJ1-2; possibly TRBD1 for D (5 bases). With 4 bases removed from V and 7 bases from J, the gap between germline ends came to 10 bases. The CDR3 has 12 residues. Germline V CDR1 and CDR2: LGHDT, YNNKEL (reference sequence). CDR3 sequence reads: CASSRLQGGYTF. The CDR3 DNA sequence: TGTGCCAGCAGCCGCCTCCAGGGTGGCTACACCTTC.

In its sample, this clonotype was seen a few times. This chain links TRBV6-5 with TRBJ2-7; 9 nucleotides align to TRBD2. The CDR3 runs to 15 residues. V dropped 2 bases and J dropped 3; count of bases not matched to a gene: 5. Germline-derived CDR1 and CDR2 are MNHEY and SVGAGI. The CDR3 coding sequence is TGTGCCAGCAGTTACGCGGGAGGGCCAATCTACGAGCAGTACTTC. Its translation is CASSYAGGPIYEQYF.

The gene calls are TRBV20-1 and TRBJ2-7; 12 nucleotides match TRBD1. The CDR3 length is 15 residues. The germline V gene encodes CDR1 DFQATT and CDR2 SNEGSKA (reference sequence). The V gene end was trimmed by 5 bases and the J gene end by 7 bases; junction bases not matched to a gene: 12. In DNA, the CDR3 is TGCAGTGCTGAGACGAGGGACAGGGGGCCTCGGGAGCAGTACTTC. Its protein is CSAETRDRGPREQYF.

This clonotype was seen just once. V is TRBV5-1 and J is TRBJ2-1, with D unresolved. V gave up 2 bases and J gave up 8 bases, with 8 bases separating them. Germline values: CDR1 SGHRS, CDR2 YFSETQ. This CDR3 has 12 amino acids. CDR3 DNA sequence: TGCGCCAGCAGCTTAAAGGGCCATGAGCAGTTCTTC. This sequence encodes CASSLKGHEQFF.

The chain has TRBV25-1 and TRBJ2-1; 8 bases line up with TRBD2. The CDR3 has 15 amino acids. Germline lookup yields CDR1 MGHDK and CDR2 SYGVNS. V trimming: 6 bases; J trimming: 5 bases; junction bases outside the gene matches: 9. CDR3 bases: TGTGCCAGCAGCCGGGGGGGACTATTAGACAATGAGCAGTTCTTC. It translates to CASSRGGLLDNEQFF.

The chain couples TRBV7-8 to TRBJ2-7, with D perhaps matching TRBD1 or TRBD2 (5 bases each). The CDR3 extends over 14 amino acids. Germline CDR1 reads SGHVS; CDR2 reads FQNEAQ. V lost 5 bases and J 0 bases, leaving 11 bases between the germline ends. CDR3 residues: CASSPGRHSYEQYF. CDR3 nucleotides: TGTGCCAGCAGCCCGGGACGGCACTCCTACGAGCAGTACTTC.

Many counts were recorded for this clonotype. The chain carries TRBV29-1 and TRBJ1-5; D is unclear. V shed 5 bases and J shed 1 base, with 6 bases lying between them. Germline assignment: CDR1 SQVTM and CDR2 ANQGSEA. The CDR3 is 12 amino acids. In DNA, the CDR3 is TGCAGCGTTTCGGGGAGCAATCAGCCCCAGCATTTT. Residues: CSVSGSNQPQHF.

The chain employs TRBV7-9 and TRBJ2-1; D remains ambiguous. The CDR3 runs to 15 residues. From germline, CDR1 is SEHNR and CDR2 FQNEAQ (reference sequence). Trimming removed 11 bases from V and 0 bases from J, with 17 bases in between. The CDR3, as DNA: TGTGCCGGCGAGCCGGAGTCCTACTCCTACAATGAGCAGTTCTTC. Translation: CAGEPESYSYNEQFF.

The table lists this clonotype with a few counts. The J gene is TRBJ2-5, the V gene TRBV5-1; D is uncertain. Germline values: CDR1 SGHRS, CDR2 YFSETQ. This CDR3 is 15 amino acids long. V was shortened by 0 bases and J by 5 bases, with 14 bases between the two germline ends. The CDR3 DNA is TGCGCCAGCAGCTTGGGACACCGGGTCTTGGAGACCCAGTACTTC. Encoded protein: CASSLGHRVLETQYF.

This clonotype was picked up many times. The chain combines TRBV18 with TRBJ2-7; 11 bases are a match to TRBD2. Germline CDR1 reads KGHSH; CDR2 reads LQKENI. The ends lost 4 bases at V and 5 bases at J; junction bases unmatched: 7. This CDR3 is built from 15 residues. This chain's CDR3 is CASSLTSGVVHEQYF. DNA of the CDR3: TGTGCCAGCTCACTGACTAGCGGGGTGGTCCACGAGCAGTACTTC.